This entry features one T cell receptor (beta chain) sequence. The antigen is not known. Assay used: immunoSEQ multiplex PCR; TCRdb lists only in-frame clones, some missing. The table lists tens of thousands of clones, just under 95% of them singletons. Unmatched junction bases numbered 8, after V lost 3 bases and J lost 8 bases. The germline CDR1 and CDR2 sequences are SGHNT and YYREEE (reference sequence). The CDR3 loop spans 15 amino acids. These data come from a study of graft-versus-host responses after intestinal transplantation. The sample was unstimulated CD4+ T cells sorted from spleen or lymph node cells, taken before intestinal transplant. This receptor was taken from a human donor who received an intestinal transplant. The chain combines TRBV5-4 with TRBJ1-4, with 9 bases matching TRBD1. The CDR3 DNA is TGTGCCAGCAGCTGGAGGGGACAGGGTGGCGAAAAACTGTTTTTT. Encoded protein: CASSWRGQGGEKLFF.